This is a list of T cell receptor beta chains from one sample in a study of T cells in localized non-small cell lung cancer. Here immunoSEQ multiplex PCR was the method, and the copy in TCRdb shows in-frame clones only, minus some. Seen here are nearly 15,000 clones, more than 70% observed once, and the top ten hold about 22%. The sample consisted of peripheral blood, taken before any cancer treatment. The source of these receptors is a female donor of 60 years or more with stage I squamous cell lung carcinoma. CDR3s include the opening cysteine and the closing phenylalanine or tryptophan. The order of the fields is J gene, V gene, CDR3 protein.

TRBJ2-2 | TRBV19 | CASSAKGAGELFF
TRBJ1-1 | TRBV11-3 | CASSLDSENTEAFF
TRBJ1-4 | TRBV28 | CASSPTGDTNEKLFF
TRBJ2-3 | TRBV5-6 | CASSPDRGTDTQYF
TRBJ1-5 | TRBV6-1 | CASIGGVGNQPQHF
TRBJ1-2 | TRBV28 | CASSGNYGYTF
TRBJ2-1 | TRBV9 | CASSFGWGQEQFF
TRBJ2-5 | TRBV5-8 | CASSQDRPGQETQYF
TRBJ2-1 | TRBV5-1 | CASSLPSGSAYNEQFF
TRBJ2-2 | TRBV7-2 | CASSSGQGNTGELFF
TRBJ2-5 | TRBV2 | CASSSEEETQYF
TRBJ1-1 | TRBV6-9 | CASNLQGSTEAFF
TRBJ2-7 | TRBV5-5 | CASSSGQRHYEQYF
TRBJ1-1 | TRBV18 | CASSPTAGDTEAFF
TRBJ1-1 | TRBV5-6 | CASSLAKRENTEAFF
TRBJ1-4 | TRBV28 | CATTSWEPTTNEKLFF
TRBJ2-2 | TRBV19 | CASSMGTLVETGELFF
TRBJ1-2 | TRBV6-5 | CASSPTANYGYTF
TRBJ2-1 | TRBV6-1 | CASSEVWENEQFF
TRBJ1-4 | TRBV7-9 | CASSLEMSMREKLFF
TRBJ1-6 | TRBV6-5 | CASSYPPGAGGSPLHF
TRBJ2-7 | TRBV27 | CASGYYEQYF
TRBJ2-7 | TRBV18 | CASSPRGPHTSGHEQYF
TRBJ1-4 | TRBV15 | CATSRGGTRRFEKLFF
TRBJ1-1 | TRBV14 | CASSPFWGATEAFF
TRBJ2-1 | TRBV29-1 | CSVESGDEQFF
TRBJ2-3 | TRBV5-4 | CASSLDSDGADTQYF
TRBJ2-2 | TRBV9 | CASSVGTRRPTNTGELFF
TRBJ2-7 | TRBV18 | CASSPRGGPGTSEQYF
TRBJ1-2 | TRBV14 | CASSQVLSARDGYTF
TRBJ1-1 | TRBV14 | CASSHNRGEWAEAFF
TRBJ2-7 | TRBV6-1 | CASSQASSYEQYF
TRBJ2-5 | TRBV4-3 | CASSPMLGGLQETQYF